These 14 T cell receptor beta chains came from one sample sequenced in a study of CXCR3-negative and CXCR3-positive naive CD8 T cells. All TRB cDNA libraries came from 5' RACE performed with UMI labels. From the 5' RACE reads, TCRdb lists one entry per CDR3 protein and no DNA. The table lists 130,000 to 150,000 distinct CDR3 sequences, with roughly 0.27% in the top ten. Broader study findings: CXCR3-positive naive cells carried more hydrophobic TRB CDR3s than CXCR3-negative ones.

These receptors' targets are unknown. Material for sequencing was naive CXCR3+ CD8+ T cells from blood. The subset is: CD45RO-CCR7+CD27+CD95- naive CD8+ T cells expressing CXCR3 (TNR3+). The receptor source for this set is a human donor in good health. Some clones in this sample may be carry-over from other donors' samples.

The chain couples TRBV7-2 to TRBJ2-7; the D call of TRBD1 rests on TCRdb alone, since no DNA is present to check it. The CDR3 is 14 residues long. The germline gives CDR1 SGHTA, CDR2 FQGNSA. CDR3 amino acids: CASSLLLGDSEQYF. Looking up the rest from reference TRBV7-2 and TRBJ2-7 gives the full variable domain: GAGVSQSPSNKVTEKGKDVELRCDPISGHTALYWYRQSLGQGLEFLIYFQGNSAPDKSGLPSDRFSAERTGGSVSTLTIQRTQQEDSAVYLCASSLLLGDSEQYFGPGTRLTVT.

The chain uses TRBV19 and TRBJ2-7. The CDR3 totals 14 residues. Germline CDR1 and CDR2: LNHDA and SQIVND (reference sequence). The CDR3: CASSIAVQSYEQYF.

The genes are TRBV28 and TRBJ1-1; without DNA, the TCRdb call of TRBD1 cannot be checked. The CDR3 runs to 12 residues. CDR1 is MDHEN, CDR2 SYDVKM, per germline. CDR3 in amino acids: CASSFTGFEAFF.

This chain joins TRBV28 and TRBJ2-7; TCRdb outputs TRBD2, but without DNA this stays unchecked. In germline, CDR1 is MDHEN, CDR2 SYDVKM. CDR3 size: 15 residues. The CDR3 spells CASSFRGLAGYEQYF.

The chain couples TRBV2 to TRBJ2-2; without DNA, the TCRdb call of TRBD1 cannot be checked. Germline assignment: CDR1 SNHLY and CDR2 FYNNEI. The CDR3 covers 15 residues. This CDR3 is CASTSGTEGAGELFF.

The chain has TRBV27 and TRBJ1-4; TCRdb's D call, TRBD1, is unchecked because there is no DNA. CDR1 is MNHEY and CDR2 is SMNVEV in the germline V gene (reference sequence). There are 14 residues in the CDR3. The CDR3 loop reads CASSFGRGLEKLFF.

The V and J genes are TRBV28 and TRBJ2-7. Germline CDR1 reads MDHEN; CDR2 reads SYDVKM. The CDR3 has 16 amino acids. CDR3 protein: CASSFFETSKRSEQYF. The full variable domain, completed using reference TRBV28 and TRBJ2-7, is DVKVTQSSRYLVKRTGEKVFLECVQDMDHENMFWYRQDPGLGLRLIYFSYDVKMKEKGDIPEGYSVSREKKERFSLILESASTNQTSMYLCASSFFETSKRSEQYFGPGTRLTVT.

V is TRBV28 and J is TRBJ2-4; checking the TCRdb D call of TRBD2 is not possible without DNA. The V gene's germline CDR1 is MDHEN and CDR2 SYDVKM. This CDR3 spans 15 amino acids. The CDR3 loop reads CASSYARTAEGIQYF.

The chain has TRBV7-2 and TRBJ2-1; checking the TCRdb D call of TRBD1 is not possible without DNA. The CDR3 runs to 14 residues. Germline-derived CDR1 and CDR2 are SGHTA and FQGNSA. The CDR3 loop is CASSFGGARNEQFF.

This rearrangement joins TRBV21-1 to TRBJ1-4. TRBV21-1 is listed as a pseudogene. The CDR3 runs to 11 residues. The CDR3 loop reads CASRRNEKLFF.

This chain uses TRBV20-1 with TRBJ2-7; TCRdb's D call, TRBD2, is unchecked because there is no DNA. This CDR3 is 14 amino acids long. The germline V gene has CDR1 DFQATT and CDR2 SNEGSKA (reference sequence). The CDR3 here is CSAPRLAGGYEQYF.

This chain uses TRBV29-1 with TRBJ1-2; TCRdb indicates TRBD1, and absent DNA this call remains unverified. Per germline, CDR1 SQVTM and CDR2 ANQGSEA. The CDR3 runs to 11 residues. The CDR3 is CSGSTGYGYTF.

The V call is TRBV25-1, the J call TRBJ2-2; TCRdb selects TRBD1, and the lack of DNA leaves this call unchecked. Germline V CDR1 and CDR2: MGHDK, SYGVNS. This CDR3 has 13 amino acids. CDR3 sequence reads: CASSGQSTGELFF.

The rearrangement links TRBV7-9 to TRBJ1-4; as DNA is missing, the TRBD1 call by TCRdb cannot be tested. CDR3 length: 14 residues. Germline lookup yields CDR1 SEHNR and CDR2 FQNEAQ (reference sequence). CDR3 sequence reads: CASSLGPSGEKLFF.